A single sample is the source of the 8 T cell receptor beta chains below, sequenced in a study of shared clonotypes between healthy human individuals. Sequencing was performed with immunoSEQ multiplex PCR; in TCRdb, only in-frame clones are kept and a portion is missing. This table has some 2,500,000 clones, about nine tenths appearing once. Input material: naive CD4+ T cells from PBMCs. Subset given: CD45RA+ positively selected. The receptors were gathered from a man younger than 35 in good health. Some clones in this sample may be carry-over from other donors' samples.

The chain employs TRBV4-3 and TRBJ2-2; 14 bases are shared with TRBD2. The CDR3 has 18 amino acids. The germline V gene encodes CDR1 LGHNA and CDR2 YSLEER. The V and J ends lost 4 bases and 0 bases, in that order; junction bases with no gene match: 4. The CDR3 here is CASSPGTSGSANTGELFF. The CDR3 DNA reads TGCGCCAGCAGCCCAGGGACTAGCGGGAGCGCGAACACCGGGGAGCTGTTTTTT.

Worth noting for this clone: The same CDR3 can be traced to other DNA sequences in this sample. The chain combines TRBV9 with TRBJ2-3, with D possibly TRBD2 on 5 matching bases. The CDR3 contains 15 residues. Trimming shortened V by 0 bases and J by 1 base, and 9 bases separated the two germline ends. Germline CDR1 reads SGDLS; CDR2 reads YYNGEE. The CDR3 DNA reads as TGTGCCAGCAGCGTAGGGCTAGCAGGCACAGATACGCAGTATTTT. It codes for CASSVGLAGTDTQYF. The full variable domain, with the rest looked up from reference TRBV9 and TRBJ2-3, is DSGVTQTPKHLITATGQRVTLRCSPRSGDLSVYWYQQSLDQGLQFLIQYYNGEERAKGNILERFSAQQFPDLHSELNLSSLELGDSALYFCASSVGLAGTDTQYFGPGTRLTVL.

The J gene is TRBJ1-2, the V gene TRBV25-1; TRBD1 matches 7 bases. The CDR3 contains 16 residues. Germline lookup yields CDR1 MGHDK and CDR2 SYGVNS. Trimming took 1 base from V and 2 from J; bases not matched to a gene: 7. Here the CDR3 reads CASSELGGGRNYGYTF. The CDR3 DNA follows: TGTGCCAGCAGTGAATTAGGGGGCGGACGGAACTATGGCTACACCTTC.

The CDR3 spells CASSLVGGRGHYEQYF. CDR3 bases: TGTGCCAGCAGCTTAGTGGGGGGCAGGGGGCACTACGAGCAGTACTTC. This rearrangement joins TRBV7-9 to TRBJ2-7; 8 bases are shared with TRBD1. The CDR3 totals 16 residues. Germline CDR1 is SEHNR and CDR2 is FQNEAQ (reference sequence). J gave up 3 bases and V 1 base, and 8 bases lay outside the gene matches.

The rearrangement links TRBV27 to TRBJ2-7, with 8 bases identical to TRBD1. Trimming at V came to 8 bases and at J to 5 bases, leaving 11 bases not matched to a gene. The germline V gene has CDR1 MNHEY and CDR2 SMNVEV (reference sequence). CDR3 length equals 14 residues. CDR3 sequence: CASGLGQGINEQYF. Written as DNA, the CDR3 is TGTGCCAGCGGCTTAGGACAGGGTATCAACGAGCAGTACTTC.

The chain couples TRBV7-6 to TRBJ2-3, with D perhaps TRBD2 (5 bases). V lost 2 bases and J 4 bases, leaving 16 bases between the germline ends. Germline CDR1 reads SGHVS; CDR2 reads FNYEAQ. The CDR3 contains 16 residues. The CDR3 loop reads CASSLRPLGSPDTQYF. The CDR3 nucleotides are TGTGCCAGCAGCTTAAGGCCCCTTGGGAGTCCAGATACGCAGTATTTT.

The genes are TRBV5-1 and TRBJ2-5, with 7 bases identical to TRBD2. Germline loops: CDR1 SGHRS, CDR2 YFSETQ. This CDR3 region has 13 residues. V was pared by 5 bases and J by 3 bases, with 4 bases of the junction left unmatched. CDR3 region: CASRGGVEETQYF. The DNA of the CDR3 is TGCGCCAGCAGGGGAGGGGTAGAAGAGACCCAGTACTTC.

This chain joins TRBV7-3 and TRBJ2-2; maybe TRBD2 (6 bases). Trimming shortened V by 0 bases and J by 2 bases, and 10 bases separated the two germline ends. The germline gives CDR1 SGHTA, CDR2 FQGTGA. The CDR3 spans 16 residues. For the CDR3, the DNA is TGTGCCAGCAGCTTAACTTTGGGGGGTAACACCGGGGAGCTGTTTTTT. Translating gives CASSLTLGGNTGELFF.